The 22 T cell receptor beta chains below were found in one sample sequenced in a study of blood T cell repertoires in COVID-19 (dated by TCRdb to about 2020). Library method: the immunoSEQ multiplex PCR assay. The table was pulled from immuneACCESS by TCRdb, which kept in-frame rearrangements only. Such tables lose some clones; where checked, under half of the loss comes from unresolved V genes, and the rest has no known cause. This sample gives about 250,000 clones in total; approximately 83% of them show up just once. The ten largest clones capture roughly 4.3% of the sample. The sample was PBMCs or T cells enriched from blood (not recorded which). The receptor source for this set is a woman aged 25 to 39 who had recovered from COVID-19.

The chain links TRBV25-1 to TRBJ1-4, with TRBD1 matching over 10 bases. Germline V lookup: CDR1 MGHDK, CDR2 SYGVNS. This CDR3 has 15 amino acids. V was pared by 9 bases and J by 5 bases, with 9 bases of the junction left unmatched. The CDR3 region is CASTSPGQGNEKLFF. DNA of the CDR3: TGTGCCAGTACAAGTCCGGGACAGGGGAATGAAAAACTGTTTTTT.

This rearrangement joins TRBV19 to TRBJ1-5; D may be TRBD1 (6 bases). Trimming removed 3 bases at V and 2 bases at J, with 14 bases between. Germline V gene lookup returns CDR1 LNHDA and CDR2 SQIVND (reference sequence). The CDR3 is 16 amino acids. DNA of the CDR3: TGTGCCAGTAGTATGTGGGGCAGGACAGGCAATCAGCCCCAGCATTTT. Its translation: CASSMWGRTGNQPQHF.

CDR3 sequence: CASINSITYEQYF. DNA of the CDR3: TGTGCCAGCATCAACAGCATTACCTACGAGCAGTACTTC. The chain has TRBV28 and TRBJ2-7; D gene uncertain. Per germline, CDR1 MDHEN and CDR2 SYDVKM. The V end was cut by 7 bases, the J end by 2 bases, with 12 bases between. This CDR3 is built from 13 residues. Full variable domain (missing parts from reference TRBV28 and TRBJ2-7): DVKVTQSSRYLVKRTGEKVFLECVQDMDHENMFWYRQDPGLGLRLIYFSYDVKMKEKGDIPEGYSVSREKKERFSLILESASTNQTSMYLCASINSITYEQYFGPGTRLTVT.

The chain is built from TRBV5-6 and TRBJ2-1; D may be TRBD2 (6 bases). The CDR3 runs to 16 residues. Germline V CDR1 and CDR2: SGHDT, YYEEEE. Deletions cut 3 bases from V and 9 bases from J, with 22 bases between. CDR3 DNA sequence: TGTGCCAGCAGCTCTGGCTGGGGCGGGGCTTGGGGTGAGCAGTTCTTC. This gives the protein CASSSGWGGAWGEQFF. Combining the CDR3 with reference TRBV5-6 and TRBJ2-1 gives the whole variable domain DAGVTQSPTHLIKTRGQQVTLRCSPKSGHDTVSWYQQALGQGPQFIFQYYEEEERQRGNFPDRFSGHQFPNYSSELNVNALLLGDSALYLCASSSGWGGAWGEQFFGPGTRLTVL.

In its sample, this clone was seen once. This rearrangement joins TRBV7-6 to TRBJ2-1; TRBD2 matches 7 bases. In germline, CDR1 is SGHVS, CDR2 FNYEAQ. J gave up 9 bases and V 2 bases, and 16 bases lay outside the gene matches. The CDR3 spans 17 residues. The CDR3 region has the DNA TGTGCCAGCAGCTTACAACCCGCCCCTAGCGGACCGAGTGAGCAGTTCTTC. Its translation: CASSLQPAPSGPSEQFF.

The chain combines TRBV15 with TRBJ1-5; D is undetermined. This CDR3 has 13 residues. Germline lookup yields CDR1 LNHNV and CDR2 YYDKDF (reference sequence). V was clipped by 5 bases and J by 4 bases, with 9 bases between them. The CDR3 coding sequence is TGTGCCACCAGCTATGGCCCAAATCAGCCCCAGCATTTT. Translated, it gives CATSYGPNQPQHF.

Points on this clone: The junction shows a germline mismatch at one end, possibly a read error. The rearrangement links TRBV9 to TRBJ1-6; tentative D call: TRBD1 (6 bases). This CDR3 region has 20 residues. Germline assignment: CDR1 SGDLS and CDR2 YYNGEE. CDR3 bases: TGTGCCAGCAGCGTAGGGTTACAGGGTGCCCCCGGCTCCAATAATTCACCCCTCCACTTT. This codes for CASSVGLQGAPGSNNSPLHF.

CDR3 DNA sequence: TGTGCCAGCAGCCAAGACAGGGGGCAGACTGAAGCTTTCTTT. Its translation is CASSQDRGQTEAFF. The chain is built from TRBV4-2 and TRBJ1-1; 8 nucleotides match TRBD1. The trim removed 0 bases at V and 5 bases at J, leaving 2 bases unmatched. This CDR3 has 14 amino acids. The V gene's germline CDR1 is LGHNA and CDR2 YNFKEQ.

CDR3 region: CASSLERFRRTEAFF. In DNA, the CDR3 is TGTGCCAGCAGCTTAGAAAGATTCAGGAGGACTGAAGCTTTCTTT. The V and J genes are TRBV7-8 and TRBJ1-1; the D is unclear. CDR1 is SGHVS, CDR2 FQNEAQ, per germline. The CDR3 spans 15 residues. The germline V and J ends were trimmed by 1 base and 5 bases, with 14 bases remaining between them.

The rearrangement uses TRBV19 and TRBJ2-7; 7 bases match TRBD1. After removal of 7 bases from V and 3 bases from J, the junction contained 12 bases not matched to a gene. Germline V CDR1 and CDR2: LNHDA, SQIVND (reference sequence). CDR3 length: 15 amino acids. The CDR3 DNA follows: TGTGCCAGTAAGTGGGTGGCCGGGACAGACTACGAGCAGTACTTC. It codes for CASKWVAGTDYEQYF.

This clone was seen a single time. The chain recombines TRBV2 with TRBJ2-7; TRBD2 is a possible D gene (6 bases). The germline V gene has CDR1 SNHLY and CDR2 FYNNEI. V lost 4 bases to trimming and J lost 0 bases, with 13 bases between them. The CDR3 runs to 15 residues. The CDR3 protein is CASSVFGGASYEQYF. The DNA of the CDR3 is TGTGCCAGCAGTGTATTCGGGGGTGCCTCCTACGAGCAGTACTTC.

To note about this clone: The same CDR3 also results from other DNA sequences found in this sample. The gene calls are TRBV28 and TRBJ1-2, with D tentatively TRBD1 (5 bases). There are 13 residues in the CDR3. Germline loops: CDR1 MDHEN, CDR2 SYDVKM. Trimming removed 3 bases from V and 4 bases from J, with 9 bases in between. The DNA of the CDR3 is TGTGCCAGCAGTTTCGGGGGAGTCTATGGCTACACCTTC. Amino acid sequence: CASSFGGVYGYTF.

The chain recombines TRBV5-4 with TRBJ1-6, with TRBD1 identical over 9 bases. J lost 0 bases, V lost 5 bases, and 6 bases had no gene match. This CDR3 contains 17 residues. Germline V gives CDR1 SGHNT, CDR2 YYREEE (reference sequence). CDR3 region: CASRSGTGSSYNSPLHF. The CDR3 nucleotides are TGTGCCAGCAGAAGTGGGACAGGGAGCTCCTATAATTCACCCCTCCACTTT. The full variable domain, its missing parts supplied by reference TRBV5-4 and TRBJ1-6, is ETGVTQSPTHLIKTRGQQVTLRCSSQSGHNTVSWYQQALGQGPQFIFQYYREEENGRGNFPPRFSGLQFPNYSSELNVNALELDDSALYLCASRSGTGSSYNSPLHFGNGTRLTVT.

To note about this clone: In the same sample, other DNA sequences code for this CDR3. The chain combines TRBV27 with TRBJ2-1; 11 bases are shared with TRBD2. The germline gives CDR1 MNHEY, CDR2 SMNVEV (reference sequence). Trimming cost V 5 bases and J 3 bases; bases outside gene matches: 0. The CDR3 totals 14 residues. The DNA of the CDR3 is TGTGCCAGCAGTGGACTAGCGGGCTACAATGAGCAGTTCTTC. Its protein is CASSGLAGYNEQFF.

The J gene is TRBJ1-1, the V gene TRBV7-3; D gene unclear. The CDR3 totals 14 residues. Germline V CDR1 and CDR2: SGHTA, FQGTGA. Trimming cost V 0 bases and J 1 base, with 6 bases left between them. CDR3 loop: CASSLTGPNTEAFF. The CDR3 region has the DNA TGTGCCAGCAGCTTAACGGGCCCGAACACTGAAGCTTTCTTT.

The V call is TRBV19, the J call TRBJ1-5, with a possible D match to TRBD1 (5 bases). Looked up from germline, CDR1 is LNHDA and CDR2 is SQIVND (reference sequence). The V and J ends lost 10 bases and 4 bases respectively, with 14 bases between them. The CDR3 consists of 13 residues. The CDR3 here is CATGHYGNQPQHF. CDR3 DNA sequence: TGTGCCACCGGACACTACGGGAATCAGCCCCAGCATTTT.

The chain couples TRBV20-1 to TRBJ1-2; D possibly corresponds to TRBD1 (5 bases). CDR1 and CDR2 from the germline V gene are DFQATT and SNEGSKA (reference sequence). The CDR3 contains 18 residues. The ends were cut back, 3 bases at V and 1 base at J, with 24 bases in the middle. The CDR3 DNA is TGCAGTGCTAGTCATCGCGGGGCATTCTACCCTCGTAACTATGGCTACACCTTC. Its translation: CSASHRGAFYPRNYGYTF.

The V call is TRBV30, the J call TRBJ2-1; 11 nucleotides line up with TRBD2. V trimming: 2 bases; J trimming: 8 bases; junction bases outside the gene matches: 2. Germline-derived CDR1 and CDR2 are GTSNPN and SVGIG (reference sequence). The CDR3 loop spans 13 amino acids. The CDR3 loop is CAWSRLAGYEQFF. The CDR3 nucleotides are TGTGCCTGGAGTAGACTAGCGGGATATGAGCAGTTCTTC.

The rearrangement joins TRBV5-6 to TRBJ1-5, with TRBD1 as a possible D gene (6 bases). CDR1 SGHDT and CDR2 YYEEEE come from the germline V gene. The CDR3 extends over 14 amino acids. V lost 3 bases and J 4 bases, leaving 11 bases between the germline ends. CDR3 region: CASSSLRGNQPQHF. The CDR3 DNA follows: TGTGCCAGCAGCTCCCTCAGGGGTAATCAGCCCCAGCATTTT. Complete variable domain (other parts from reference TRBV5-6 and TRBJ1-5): DAGVTQSPTHLIKTRGQQVTLRCSPKSGHDTVSWYQQALGQGPQFIFQYYEEEERQRGNFPDRFSGHQFPNYSSELNVNALLLGDSALYLCASSSLRGNQPQHFGDGTRLSIL.

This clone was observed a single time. The CDR3 region is CASSRAGTSGGDTQYF. The CDR3 nucleotides are TGTGCCAGCAGCCGGGCCGGGACTAGCGGGGGAGATACGCAGTATTTT. The chain employs TRBV4-2 and TRBJ2-3, with 14 bases aligning to TRBD2. The length of the CDR3 is 16 residues. Germline V lookup: CDR1 LGHNA, CDR2 YNFKEQ. J was trimmed by 5 bases and V by 4 bases; bases with no gene match: 5.

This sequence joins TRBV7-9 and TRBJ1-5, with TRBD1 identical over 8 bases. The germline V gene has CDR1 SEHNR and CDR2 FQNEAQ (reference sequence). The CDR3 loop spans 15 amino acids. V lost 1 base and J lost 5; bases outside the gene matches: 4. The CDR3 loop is CASSLGTGKDQPQHF. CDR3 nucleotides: TGTGCCAGCAGCTTAGGGACAGGGAAGGATCAGCCCCAGCATTTT.

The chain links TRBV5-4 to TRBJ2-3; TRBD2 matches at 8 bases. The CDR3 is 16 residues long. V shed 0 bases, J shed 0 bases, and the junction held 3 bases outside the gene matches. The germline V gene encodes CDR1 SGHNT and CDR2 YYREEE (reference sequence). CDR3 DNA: TGTGCCAGCAGCTTGGTGGTAGCGGGGAGCACAGATACGCAGTATTTT. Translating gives CASSLVVAGSTDTQYF.